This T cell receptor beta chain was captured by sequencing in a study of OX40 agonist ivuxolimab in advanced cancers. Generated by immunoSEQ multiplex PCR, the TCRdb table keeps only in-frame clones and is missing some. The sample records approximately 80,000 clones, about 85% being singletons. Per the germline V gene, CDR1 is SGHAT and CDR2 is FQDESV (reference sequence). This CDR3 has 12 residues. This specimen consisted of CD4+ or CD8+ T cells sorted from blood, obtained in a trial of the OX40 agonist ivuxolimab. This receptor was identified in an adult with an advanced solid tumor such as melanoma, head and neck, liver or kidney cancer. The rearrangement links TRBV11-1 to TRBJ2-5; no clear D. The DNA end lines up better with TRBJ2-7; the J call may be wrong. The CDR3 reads CASSFSPYEQYF. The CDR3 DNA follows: TGTGCCAGCAGCTTTTCACCTTACGAGCAGTACTTC.